The next 10 T cell receptor beta chains were all read from a single sample in a study of technical replicates of blood from several donors. Sequencing used immunoSEQ multiplex PCR; TCRdb keeps in-frame clones, though not all of them. Here the sample spans tens of thousands of clones, just under 90% being singletons. Input material: PBMCs. The receptors originated from a human donor in good health. Some clones in this sample may be carry-over from other donors' samples.

The rearrangement uses TRBV18 and TRBJ2-5; possible D gene TRBD2, 5 bases. With 0 bases removed from V and 2 bases from J, the gap between germline ends came to 10 bases. This CDR3 spans 15 amino acids. Germline loops: CDR1 KGHSH, CDR2 LQKENI. The CDR3 reads CASSPPGAAQETQYF. DNA for the CDR3: TGTGCCAGCTCACCACCGGGAGCGGCGCAAGAGACCCAGTACTTC.

This clone was counted only a few times. V gene TRBV7-2 combines with J gene TRBJ2-7; no clear D. V was cut by 5 bases and J by 3 bases, with 17 bases left in between. Germline values: CDR1 SGHTA, CDR2 FQGNSA. The CDR3 has 15 amino acids. The CDR3 sequence: CASSPRPDTYYEQYF. Here the CDR3 DNA reads TGTGCCAGCAGCCCGCGCCCCGACACTTACTACGAGCAGTACTTC.

The chain recombines TRBV20-1 with TRBJ2-7, with D possibly matching TRBD2 (5 bases). V lost 6 bases and J 6 bases, leaving 9 bases between the germline ends. The CDR3 runs to 10 residues. Germline lookup yields CDR1 DFQATT and CDR2 SNEGSKA (reference sequence). CDR3 residues: CSALGGEQYF. DNA of the CDR3: TGCAGTGCATTAGGAGGCGAGCAGTACTTC.

J is TRBJ2-5 and V is TRBV7-7; unclear D gene. Germline V lookup: CDR1 SSHAT, CDR2 FNYEAQ (reference sequence). CDR3 length: 14 amino acids. V was trimmed by 0 bases and J by 4 bases, leaving 9 bases between them. The CDR3 region has the DNA TGTGCCAGCAGCTTAGCTAGCATGGGAGAGACCCAGTACTTC. Translated, it gives CASSLASMGETQYF.

V gene TRBV7-9 combines with J gene TRBJ1-5; 10 bases map to TRBD1. The CDR3 is made up of 16 amino acids. The V and J ends lost 5 bases and 0 bases, in that order; junction bases with no gene match: 4. The V gene's germline CDR1 is SEHNR and CDR2 FQNEAQ (reference sequence). CDR3 residues: CASSEGQGDSNQPQHF. CDR3 DNA sequence: TGTGCCAGCAGCGAAGGACAGGGGGATAGCAATCAGCCCCAGCATTTT.

V and J are TRBV18 and TRBJ1-1; the D gene is possibly TRBD1 (6 bases). Germline CDR1 is KGHSH and CDR2 is LQKENI. V was shortened by 3 bases and J by 1 base, with 15 bases between the two germline ends. There are 16 residues in the CDR3. The CDR3 region is CASSPPGGSQNTEAFF. The CDR3 region has the DNA TGTGCCAGCTCACCCCCGGGGGGCAGCCAGAACACTGAAGCTTTCTTT.

V gene TRBV7-3 combines with J gene TRBJ2-3, with TRBD2 as a possible D gene (6 bases). Germline V gene lookup returns CDR1 SGHTA and CDR2 FQGTGA. The CDR3 covers 15 residues. The germline V and J ends were trimmed by 5 bases and 2 bases, with 14 bases remaining between them. The CDR3 DNA reads TGTGCCAGCAGCCCGGGACTCCTACTCACAGATACGCAGTATTTT. It encodes CASSPGLLLTDTQYF.

The chain has TRBV14 and TRBJ2-2; D gene uncertain. Germline assignment: CDR1 SGHDN and CDR2 FVKESK. The CDR3 extends over 14 amino acids. V was clipped by 1 base and J by 4 bases, with 7 bases between them. The CDR3 reads CASSQGVGTGELFF. The CDR3 nucleotides read TGTGCCAGCAGCCAAGGAGTTGGCACCGGGGAGCTGTTTTTT.

The CDR3: CASSQHTLAGRRNNEQFF. CDR3 bases: TGCGCCAGCAGCCAGCATACGTTAGCGGGACGCAGAAACAATGAGCAGTTCTTC. The V call is TRBV4-1, the J call TRBJ2-1, with 8 bases identical to TRBD2. CDR3 length equals 18 residues. CDR1 is MGHRA, CDR2 YSYEKL, per germline. V lost 3 bases to trimming and J lost 5 bases; unmatched junction nucleotides: 15.

In DNA, the CDR3 is TGTGCCAGCAGCGTACAGGGAGGGAAGCAGCCCCAGCATTTT. This sequence encodes CASSVQGGKQPQHF. The gene calls are TRBV2 and TRBJ1-5, with D perhaps matching TRBD1 (6 bases). V dropped 6 bases and J dropped 7 bases, with 16 bases sitting between them. Germline V gene lookup returns CDR1 SNHLY and CDR2 FYNNEI. The CDR3 has 14 residues.